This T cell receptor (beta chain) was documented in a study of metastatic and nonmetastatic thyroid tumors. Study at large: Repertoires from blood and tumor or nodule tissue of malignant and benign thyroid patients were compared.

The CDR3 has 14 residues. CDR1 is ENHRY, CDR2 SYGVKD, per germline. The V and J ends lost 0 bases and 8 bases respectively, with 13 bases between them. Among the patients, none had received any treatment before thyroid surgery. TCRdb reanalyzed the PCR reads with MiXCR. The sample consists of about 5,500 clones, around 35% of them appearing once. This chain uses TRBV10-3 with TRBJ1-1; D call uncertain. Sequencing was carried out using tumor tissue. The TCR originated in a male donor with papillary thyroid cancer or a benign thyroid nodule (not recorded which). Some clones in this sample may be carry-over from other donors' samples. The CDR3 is CAISESYTNAEAFF. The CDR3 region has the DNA TGTGCCATCAGTGAGTCGTACACCAACGCGGAAGCTTTCTTT.